These T cell receptor beta chains were read from a single sample in a study of shared clonotypes between healthy human individuals. The repertoire was sequenced with immunoSEQ multiplex PCR; TCRdb's copy has only in-frame clones and lacks some. This table holds millions of clones, approximately 94% found once. Sample: naive CD8+ T cells sorted from blood. Source of these receptors: a man in his late teens or twenties in good health. The CDR3 runs from the conserved cysteine through the conserved F or W. Not every row has a clone size; where given, it reads once, few, many or a size class.

v_call	j_call	clone_size	cdr3_aa
TRBV5-6	TRBJ2-5	.	CASSFSGWETQYF
TRBV19	TRBJ2-2	.	CASSHQGSTGELFF
TRBV27	TRBJ1-6	.	CASSLMSSSYNSPLHF
TRBV5-1	TRBJ2-3	.	CASTPHLWEAADTQYF
TRBV6-5	TRBJ2-1	.	CASSYGTYNEQFF
TRBV19	TRBJ2-1	once	CASSRSAYNEQFF
TRBV5-5	TRBJ2-7	.	CASSLAGIYEQYF
TRBV9	TRBJ1-4	.	CASSVGTATNEKLFF
TRBV27	TRBJ2-5	.	CASSPSWGAQGMTQYF
TRBV19	TRBJ2-2	.	CASSQGPNTGELFF
TRBV27	TRBJ2-1	.	CASSFPLAGYNEQFF
TRBV4-1	TRBJ2-7	.	CASSPRDRAYEQYF
TRBV7-9	TRBJ1-1	.	CASSLGEGKKAFF
TRBV27	TRBJ1-3	once	CASSLGGPSGNTIYF
TRBV15	TRBJ2-7	.	CATSRAREGYSYEQYF
TRBV19	TRBJ2-2	.	CASKGATNTGELFF
TRBV21-1	TRBJ1-2	once	CASSKRGYGYTF
TRBV28	TRBJ2-3	.	CASSLDQGADTQYF
TRBV6-1	TRBJ1-1	.	CASSDRGFTEAFF
TRBV5-4	TRBJ1-2	.	CASSLPPTGGYGYTF